Below are 14 T cell receptor beta chains sequenced from a single sample in a study of regulatory T cells in long-lasting Graves disease. For TCR beta, libraries came from iRepertoire HTBI primers and Arm-PCR of CDR3 regions. TCRdb recomputed calls from the multiplex PCR reads with MiXCR, one row per CDR3 protein. The sample holds about 400,000 distinct CDR3 sequences, less than 25% seen once. Indicated time point: persistent/refractory GD, antithyroid drugs over 5 years with positive TRAb. PBMC RNA served as the TCR library source. Sequenced material: peripheral blood mononuclear cells (PBMCs), taken when the disease was refractory, from a patient treated with antithyroid drugs. The source of these receptors is a female donor with Graves disease.

This chain joins TRBV6-2 or TRBV6-3 and TRBJ2-5; D gene ambiguous. CDR3 length equals 15 residues. Germline CDR1 reads MNHEY; CDR2 reads SVGEGT. The germline V and J ends were trimmed by 4 bases and 2 bases, with 14 bases remaining between them. The CDR3 sequence: CASSSEHGAQETQYF. The CDR3 bases are TGTGCCAGCAGTTCGGAACATGGAGCGCAAGAGACCCAGTACTTC.

This clonotype was counted ten times or more. The gene calls are TRBV12-3 or TRBV12-4 and TRBJ1-2, with D tentatively TRBD1 (6 bases). Deletions cut 7 bases from V and 2 bases from J, with 14 bases between. CDR3 size: 14 residues. The CDR3 bases are TGTGCCAGCACTTCAGGACAGACCAACTATGGCTACACCTTC. Amino acids: CASTSGQTNYGYTF.

This clonotype was observed at least ten times. This rearrangement joins TRBV6-1 to TRBJ2-5, with D perhaps TRBD1 (6 bases). With 6 bases removed from V and 3 bases from J, the gap between germline ends came to 11 bases. Per the germline V gene, CDR1 is MNHNS and CDR2 is SASEGT. The CDR3 runs 13 residues. The CDR3 DNA follows: TGTGCCAGCAGCCTCGGACAGAAAGAGACCCAGTACTTC. Translating gives CASSLGQKETQYF.

This chain joins TRBV24-1 and TRBJ2-2; TRBD1 matches 12 bases. Losses at the gene ends were 4 bases for V and 9 bases for J; bases not matched to a gene: 5. The CDR3 consists of 15 residues. The germline CDR1 and CDR2 sequences are KGHDR and SFDVKD. The CDR3 here is CATSESGTGGRELFF. CDR3 DNA sequence: TGTGCCACCAGTGAATCCGGGACAGGGGGCCGGGAGCTGTTTTTT.

J is TRBJ2-7 and V is TRBV15; 12 bases are shared with TRBD2. V lost 0 bases and J lost 5; bases outside the gene matches: 11. Germline V gene data show CDR1 as LNHNV and CDR2 as YYDKDF (reference sequence). The CDR3 has 18 amino acids. CDR3 in amino acids: CATSRDWVPTSGSDEQYF. The CDR3 coding sequence is TGTGCCACCAGCAGAGATTGGGTCCCGACTAGCGGGAGCGACGAGCAGTACTTC.

In this sample, this clonotype turned up many times. The chain links TRBV2 to TRBJ2-7, with TRBD2 as a possible D gene (6 bases). The CDR3 spans 15 residues. CDR1 and CDR2 from the germline V gene are SNHLY and FYNNEI. V was trimmed by 1 base and J by 2 bases, leaving 12 bases between them. The CDR3 DNA follows: TGTGCCAGCAGTGAAGGGAGGGGCCCTACCTACGAGCAGTACTTC. Its translation: CASSEGRGPTYEQYF.

This clonotype was seen only a few times. This chain links TRBV27 with TRBJ2-3; 7 positions agree with TRBD2. CDR1 and CDR2 from the germline V gene are MNHEY and SMNVEV (reference sequence). Trimming took 0 bases from V and 5 from J; bases not matched to a gene: 8. The CDR3 contains 16 residues. CDR3 DNA: TGTGCCAGCAGTTTATCCTGGCGGGAGTACGGAGATACGCAGTATTTT. It yields the protein CASSLSWREYGDTQYF.

The chain joins TRBV12-3 or TRBV12-4 to TRBJ2-2; D remains unclear. Trimming took off 6 bases at V and 3 bases at J, with 5 bases between the two ends. This CDR3 comprises 12 residues. The CDR3, as DNA: TGTGCCAGCAGAGCGTACACCGGGGAGCTGTTTTTT. It yields the protein CASRAYTGELFF.

Worth noting for this clonotype: This may be a read error, as it is one base from a much larger clone. This rearrangement joins TRBV3-1 to TRBJ1-1, with D perhaps matching TRBD1 (5 bases). CDR1 LGHDT and CDR2 YNNKEL come from the germline V gene (reference sequence). The CDR3 contains 13 residues. CDR3 residues: CASSLGTSTKAFF. The CDR3, as DNA: TGTGCCAGCAGCCTCGGGACCTCCACTAAAGCTTTCTTT.

The table lists this clonotype with a few counts. J is TRBJ1-4 and V is TRBV24-1; the D is unclear. This CDR3 spans 13 amino acids. V lost 9 bases, J lost 3 bases, and 10 bases lay in between. CDR1 is KGHDR and CDR2 is SFDVKD in the germline V gene. CDR3 amino acids: CATPRLANEKLFF. The CDR3 DNA sequence: TGTGCCACCCCTCGTTTGGCTAATGAAAAACTGTTTTTT.

At least ten counts were recorded for this clonotype. The J gene is TRBJ1-6, the V gene TRBV27; unclear D gene. This CDR3 has 15 amino acids. The germline V and J ends were trimmed by 0 bases and 7 bases, with 10 bases remaining between them. CDR1 is MNHEY and CDR2 is SMNVEV in the germline V gene (reference sequence). The CDR3 reads CASSLSVSLNSPLHF. The CDR3, as DNA: TGTGCCAGCAGTTTATCGGTTTCGCTAAATTCACCCCTCCACTTT.

This clonotype was counted only a few times. In this CDR3 the conserved last residue, phenylalanine or tryptophan, is missing, so a read error is likely. The limits of the CDR3 on the DNA are not certain, so only TCRdb's listed CDR3 is given. The chain couples TRBV7-2 to TRBJ1-1; the table's D call TRBD1 went unverified against the DNA. Germline V CDR1 and CDR2: SGHTA, FQGNSA. Counting both end residues, the CDR3 totals 13 amino acids. CDR3 protein: CASSLSSGQGRQI.

This clonotype has ten or more counts. The V and J genes are TRBV27 and TRBJ1-6; no firm D call. The CDR3 is made up of 17 amino acids. Looked up from germline, CDR1 is MNHEY and CDR2 is SMNVEV (reference sequence). V lost 5 bases and J 0 bases, leaving 14 bases between the germline ends. CDR3 nucleotide sequence: TGTGCCAGCAGTAAAGCGACGGTCCACTCCTATAATTCACCCCTCCACTTT. This codes for CASSKATVHSYNSPLHF.

The gene calls are TRBV20-1 and TRBJ1-1; the D gene is possibly TRBD1 (6 bases). The V gene's germline CDR1 is DFQATT and CDR2 SNEGSKA (reference sequence). This CDR3 is 16 amino acids long. V lost 0 bases and J 4 bases, leaving 18 bases between the germline ends. The CDR3 reads CSARDKTGNPGTEAFF. The CDR3 region has the DNA TGCAGTGCTAGAGATAAGACAGGCAACCCGGGCACTGAAGCTTTCTTT.